Only a few counts were recorded for the clone carrying this T cell receptor beta chain. What it binds is unknown. Unmatched junction bases numbered 8, after V lost 4 bases and J lost 0 bases. This CDR3 has 16 amino acids. Germline V gives CDR1 SGHRS, CDR2 YFSETQ. TCRdb processed the 5' RACE reads anew with MiXCR; each CDR3 protein has one entry. The data show roughly 290,000 distinct CDR3 sequences, with approximately 8% seen just once and roughly 2% held by the top ten. This sample was taken from a study of identical twins. General observations from the study: Clonotypes of the beta chain that were abundant in cord blood carried fewer insertions (memory repertoires showed none).

This sample also belongs to another study, concerning yellow fever vaccine responses in identical twins.

This sequence was found in a woman aged 18-29 years in good health. V usage is TRBV5-1 and J usage is TRBJ2-7, with 9 bases identical to TRBD1. Input material: memory (CD45RO+) T cells sorted from blood. The CDR3 region has the DNA TGCGCCAGCAGCCCCCTCGGGACAGGGACCTCCTACGAGCAGTACTTC. Translation: CASSPLGTGTSYEQYF.